The rows below give T cell receptor beta chains drawn from one sample of a study of blood T cells in healthy people across ages. Using its own MiXCR run on the 5' RACE reads, TCRdb lists one record per CDR3 protein. The sample lists 750,000 to 950,000 distinct CDR3 sequences, approximately 32% seen once, with approximately 10% in the top ten. These data also formed part of another study, on T cells of mothers and their children.

The sample was blood. The source is a middle-aged woman in good health. Both conserved end residues are part of each CDR3. D genes are given only for firm matches. Not all rows give a size; the values are once, few, many and, for expanded clones, a class.

j_gene: TRBJ1-2; d_gene: NA; v_gene: TRBV6-6; abundance: few; CDR3aa: CASSYPEGDSYGYTF; CDR3nt: TGTGCCAGCAGTTACCCGGAAGGGGATTCCTATGGCTACACCTTC
j_gene: TRBJ2-7; d_gene: TRBD1; v_gene: TRBV7-9; abundance: many; CDR3aa: CASSSTDRGEQYF; CDR3nt: TGTGCCAGCAGCTCTACGGACAGGGGCGAGCAGTACTTC
j_gene: TRBJ2-4; d_gene: TRBD1; v_gene: TRBV10-3; abundance: many; CDR3aa: CAISDAQGDRLAKNIQYF; CDR3nt: TGTGCCATCAGTGACGCTCAGGGGGATCGGCTAGCCAAAAACATTCAGTACTTC
j_gene: TRBJ1-5; d_gene: NA; v_gene: TRBV7-2; abundance: NA; CDR3aa: CASSLLAGDNQPQHF; CDR3nt: TGTGCCAGCAGCTTGCTTGCAGGGGACAATCAGCCCCAGCATTTT
j_gene: TRBJ2-3; d_gene: NA; v_gene: TRBV25-1; abundance: few; CDR3aa: CASSGFRGNTDTQYF; CDR3nt: TGTGCCAGCAGCGGGTTTAGGGGGAACACAGATACGCAGTATTTT
j_gene: TRBJ2-5; d_gene: NA; v_gene: TRBV28; abundance: NA; CDR3aa: CASSFQGGGTQETQYF; CDR3nt: TGTGCCAGCAGTTTTCAGGGTGGAGGGACCCAAGAGACCCAGTACTTC
j_gene: TRBJ2-1; d_gene: TRBD1; v_gene: TRBV14; abundance: many; CDR3aa: CASSQPGQGNEQFF; CDR3nt: TGTGCCAGCAGCCAACCGGGACAGGGGAATGAGCAGTTCTTC
j_gene: TRBJ2-2; d_gene: NA; v_gene: TRBV7-9; abundance: few; CDR3aa: CASSFSSSVRTGELFF; CDR3nt: TGTGCCAGCAGCTTCTCTTCCAGCGTAAGAACCGGGGAGCTGTTTTTT
j_gene: TRBJ2-1; d_gene: TRBD1; v_gene: TRBV7-2; abundance: NA; CDR3aa: CASSPQGTGRYNEQFF; CDR3nt: TGTGCCAGCAGCCCCCAGGGGACAGGGCGTTACAATGAGCAGTTCTTC
j_gene: TRBJ2-3; d_gene: TRBD2; v_gene: TRBV2; abundance: NA; CDR3aa: CASSEQWTSGGAWGTQYF; CDR3nt: TGTGCCAGCAGTGAGCAGTGGACTAGCGGGGGGGCATGGGGTACGCAGTATTTT
j_gene: TRBJ1-2; d_gene: TRBD1; v_gene: TRBV2; abundance: NA; CDR3aa: CASSVTGGAQGYTF; CDR3nt: TGTGCCAGCAGTGTGACAGGGGGCGCGCAGGGCTACACCTTC
j_gene: TRBJ2-1; d_gene: TRBD1; v_gene: TRBV7-3; abundance: NA; CDR3aa: CASSLSAGQGPNEQFF; CDR3nt: TGTGCCAGCAGCTTGTCTGCGGGACAGGGTCCCAATGAGCAGTTCTTC
j_gene: TRBJ2-7; d_gene: TRBD2; v_gene: TRBV5-1; abundance: few; CDR3aa: CASSSLAGDDEQYF; CDR3nt: TGCGCCAGCAGCTCGCTAGCGGGGGATGACGAGCAGTACTTC
j_gene: TRBJ2-3; d_gene: NA; v_gene: TRBV5-1; abundance: once; CDR3aa: CASSLGDFGGTDTQYF; CDR3nt: TGCGCCAGCAGCTTGGGTGACTTCGGGGGCACAGATACGCAGTATTTT
j_gene: TRBJ2-5; d_gene: TRBD2; v_gene: TRBV9; abundance: many; CDR3aa: CASSAGLAGQETQYF; CDR3nt: TGTGCCAGCAGCGCAGGACTAGCGGGGCAAGAGACCCAGTACTTC
j_gene: TRBJ2-7; d_gene: NA; v_gene: TRBV5-1; abundance: many; CDR3aa: CASSPPSGGHEQYF; CDR3nt: TGCGCCAGCAGCCCACCGTCCGGGGGCCACGAGCAGTACTTC
j_gene: TRBJ1-1; d_gene: NA; v_gene: TRBV7-2; abundance: NA; CDR3aa: CASSLGVAERAFF; CDR3nt: TGTGCCAGCAGCTTAGGAGTGGCGGAGCGAGCTTTCTTT
j_gene: TRBJ1-1; d_gene: NA; v_gene: TRBV2; abundance: NA; CDR3aa: CASSGLAYEAFF; CDR3nt: TGTGCCAGCAGTGGGTTAGCGTACGAAGCTTTCTTT
j_gene: TRBJ1-1; d_gene: NA; v_gene: TRBV5-1; abundance: many; CDR3aa: CASSLDRPGEAFF; CDR3nt: TGCGCCAGCAGCCTTGACAGGCCAGGTGAAGCTTTCTTT
j_gene: TRBJ2-1; d_gene: NA; v_gene: TRBV20-1; abundance: few; CDR3aa: CSARAGASSYNEQFF; CDR3nt: TGCAGTGCTAGAGCGGGGGCGAGCTCCTACAATGAGCAGTTCTTC
j_gene: TRBJ2-7; d_gene: TRBD1; v_gene: TRBV29-1; abundance: NA; CDR3aa: CSAGTGATYERYF; CDR3nt: TGCAGCGCGGGGACAGGGGCAACCTACGAGCGGTACTTC
j_gene: TRBJ1-4; d_gene: TRBD1; v_gene: TRBV4-1; abundance: NA; CDR3aa: CASSRQPDVPGQVPNEKLFF; CDR3nt: TGCGCCAGCAGCCGACAGCCCGACGTCCCGGGACAGGTACCTAATGAAAAACTGTTTTTT
j_gene: TRBJ1-2; d_gene: NA; v_gene: TRBV27; abundance: few; CDR3aa: CASSLLGGANYGYTF; CDR3nt: TGTGCCAGCAGTTTATTGGGAGGAGCTAACTATGGCTACACCTTC
j_gene: TRBJ1-2; d_gene: NA; v_gene: TRBV5-1; abundance: many; CDR3aa: CASGLDSYGYTF; CDR3nt: TGCGCCAGCGGCCTGGACAGCTATGGCTACACCTTC
j_gene: TRBJ2-1; d_gene: NA; v_gene: TRBV3-1; abundance: NA; CDR3aa: CASSPPKPSEQFF; CDR3nt: TGTGCCAGCAGCCCTCCAAAGCCGAGTGAGCAGTTCTTC
j_gene: TRBJ1-1; d_gene: NA; v_gene: TRBV7-9; abundance: NA; CDR3aa: CASGTTRHPEAFF; CDR3nt: TGTGCCAGCGGAACGACCAGGCACCCTGAAGCTTTCTTT